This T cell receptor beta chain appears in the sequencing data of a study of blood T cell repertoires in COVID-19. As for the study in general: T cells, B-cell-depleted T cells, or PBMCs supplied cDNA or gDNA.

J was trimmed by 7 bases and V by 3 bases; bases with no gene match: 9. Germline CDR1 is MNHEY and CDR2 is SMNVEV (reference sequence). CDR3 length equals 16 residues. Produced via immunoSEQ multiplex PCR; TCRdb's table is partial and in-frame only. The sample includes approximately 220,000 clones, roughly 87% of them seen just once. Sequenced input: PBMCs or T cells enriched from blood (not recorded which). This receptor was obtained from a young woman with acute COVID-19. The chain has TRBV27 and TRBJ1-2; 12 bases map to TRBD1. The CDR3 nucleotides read TGTGCCAGCAGTTTCAGAGAGGGACAGGGGGCAGGTGGCTACACCTTC. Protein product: CASSFREGQGAGGYTF.